One and the same sample provided the 9 T cell receptor beta chains below, sequenced in a study of shared clonotypes between healthy human individuals. Naive CD8 cells, CD45RO-negative and positively selected for CCR7, excluded terminally differentiated effector memory CD45RA+ cells. TCRdb's copy holds only in-frame clones and misses some; the assay was immunoSEQ multiplex PCR. This table holds about 580,000 clones, 95% to 98% found once. The sample consisted of naive CD8+ T cells sorted from blood. The receptors stem from a man aged 30-40 years in good health.

The chain couples TRBV6-5 to TRBJ2-7; perhaps TRBD2 as D (5 bases). V lost 6 bases and J 4 bases, leaving 10 bases between the germline ends. Germline V gene data show CDR1 as MNHEY and CDR2 as SVGAGI. This CDR3 contains 12 residues. The CDR3 region is CASSHEGYEQYF. The DNA of the CDR3 is TGTGCCAGCAGCCACGAGGGTTACGAGCAGTACTTC.

The chain joins TRBV7-8 to TRBJ2-7; D remains ambiguous. The germline V gene has CDR1 SGHVS and CDR2 FQNEAQ. With 1 base removed from V and 0 bases from J, the gap between germline ends came to 7 bases. The CDR3 runs to 14 residues. CDR3 DNA: TGTGCCAGCAGCTTAGGTCGAACCTCCTACGAGCAGTACTTC. It yields the protein CASSLGRTSYEQYF. The full variable domain, its missing parts supplied by reference TRBV7-8 and TRBJ2-7, is GAGVSQSPRYKVAKRGQDVALRCDPISGHVSLFWYQQALGQGPEFLTYFQNEAQLDKSGLPSDRFFAERPEGSVSTLKIQRTQQEDSAVYLCASSLGRTSYEQYFGPGTRLTVT.

The CDR3 DNA reads TGTGCCAGCAGTGAAGCAGAACCTACCCAAGAGACCCAGTACTTC. Its translation is CASSEAEPTQETQYF. The chain carries TRBV2 and TRBJ2-5; D call uncertain. Germline CDR1 and CDR2: SNHLY and FYNNEI. This CDR3 has 15 amino acids. V shed 0 bases and J shed 1 base, with 9 bases lying between them. Complete variable domain (other parts from reference TRBV2 and TRBJ2-5): EPEVTQTPSHQVTQMGQEVILRCVPISNHLYFYWYRQILGQKVEFLVSFYNNEISEKSEIFDDQFSVERPDGSNFTLKIRSTKLEDSAMYFCASSEAEPTQETQYFGPGTRLLVL.

The table lists this clone with a count of one. The CDR3 DNA is TGTGCCAGCAGTTCCGGCACTAAGGGGGTCAATGAGCAGTTCTTC. It yields the protein CASSSGTKGVNEQFF. The gene calls are TRBV27 and TRBJ2-1; possible D gene TRBD1, 6 bases. This CDR3 has 15 amino acids. From germline, CDR1 is MNHEY and CDR2 SMNVEV (reference sequence). The ends were cut back, 4 bases at V and 6 bases at J, with 16 bases in the middle.

The chain recombines TRBV29-1 with TRBJ2-7; D is perhaps TRBD2 (6 bases). The germline CDR1 and CDR2 sequences are SQVTM and ANQGSEA. Trimming took 2 bases from V and 5 from J, leaving 16 bases between them. The CDR3 is 14 amino acids. The CDR3 DNA is TGCAGCGTTGAAAGCGGAGGGACTCTAGACGAGCAGTACTTC. The encoded protein is CSVESGGTLDEQYF.

The V and J genes are TRBV6-5 and TRBJ1-1; 7 bases map to TRBD1. From germline, CDR1 is MNHEY and CDR2 SVGAGI. The V and J ends lost 3 bases and 5 bases, in that order; junction bases with no gene match: 3. This CDR3 has 13 amino acids. In nucleotides, the CDR3 is TGTGCCAGCAGTTATGACAGGGCGACTGAAGCTTTCTTT. The encoded protein is CASSYDRATEAFF.

This clone appeared once. The CDR3 bases are TGTGCCAGCAGTCAACTGGGGGCAGGAGATACGCAGTATTTT. Its protein product is CASSQLGAGDTQYF. V gene TRBV11-3 combines with J gene TRBJ2-3; perhaps TRBD1 as D (6 bases). The V end was cut by 6 bases, the J end by 5 bases, with 15 bases between. Germline CDR1 SGHNT, CDR2 YENEEA. The CDR3 spans 14 residues.

This clone appeared once. The genes are TRBV15 and TRBJ2-6; 8 positions match TRBD1. This CDR3 comprises 18 residues. V dropped 6 bases and J dropped 0; count of bases not matched to a gene: 10. CDR1 and CDR2 from the germline V gene are LNHNV and YYDKDF (reference sequence). This chain's CDR3 is CATRIQGVLRSGANVLTF. CDR3 coding DNA: TGTGCCACCAGGATACAGGGGGTCCTGCGCTCTGGGGCCAACGTCCTGACTTTC.

The gene calls are TRBV7-9 and TRBJ2-1; no reliable D call. The V end was cut by 1 base, the J end by 5 bases, with 9 bases between. Germline CDR1 reads SEHNR; CDR2 reads FQNEAQ (reference sequence). CDR3 length: 14 amino acids. The CDR3: CASSLGSMNNEQFF. CDR3 DNA sequence: TGTGCCAGCAGCTTAGGCTCAATGAACAATGAGCAGTTCTTC.